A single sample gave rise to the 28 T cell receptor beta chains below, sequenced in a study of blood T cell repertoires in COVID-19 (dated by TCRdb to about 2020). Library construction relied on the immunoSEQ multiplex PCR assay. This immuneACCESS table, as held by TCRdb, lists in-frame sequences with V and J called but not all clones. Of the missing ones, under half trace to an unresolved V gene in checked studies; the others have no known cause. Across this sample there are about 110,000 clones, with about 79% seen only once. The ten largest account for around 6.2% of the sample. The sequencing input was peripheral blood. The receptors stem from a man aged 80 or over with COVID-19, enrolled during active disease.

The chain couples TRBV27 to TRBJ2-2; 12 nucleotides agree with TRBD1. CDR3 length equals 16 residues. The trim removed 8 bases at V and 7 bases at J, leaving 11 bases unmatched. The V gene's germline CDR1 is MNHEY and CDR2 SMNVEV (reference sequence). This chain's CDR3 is CASHTRDRGLGGELFF. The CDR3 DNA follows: TGTGCCAGCCACACTAGGGACAGGGGGCTGGGCGGGGAGCTGTTTTTT.

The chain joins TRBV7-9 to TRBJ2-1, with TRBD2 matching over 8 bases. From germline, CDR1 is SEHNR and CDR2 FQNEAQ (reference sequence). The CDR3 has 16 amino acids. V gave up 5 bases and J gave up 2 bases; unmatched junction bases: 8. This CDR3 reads CASSPRAGEAYNEQFF. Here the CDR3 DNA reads TGTGCCAGCAGCCCCCGAGCGGGAGAGGCCTACAATGAGCAGTTCTTC. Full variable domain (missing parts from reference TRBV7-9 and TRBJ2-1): DTGVSQNPRHKITKRGQNVTFRCDPISEHNRLYWYRQTLGQGPEFLTYFQNEAQLEKSRLLSDRFSAERPKGSFSTLEIQRTEQGDSAMYLCASSPRAGEAYNEQFFGPGTRLTVL.

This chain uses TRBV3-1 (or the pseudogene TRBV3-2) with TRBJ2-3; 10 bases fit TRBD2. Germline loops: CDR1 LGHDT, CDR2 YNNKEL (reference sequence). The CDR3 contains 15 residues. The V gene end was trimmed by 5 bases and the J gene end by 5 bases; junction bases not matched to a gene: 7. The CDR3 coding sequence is TGTGCCAGCAGCGCCCGGACTAGCGGAGGAGATACGCAGTATTTT. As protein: CASSARTSGGDTQYF.

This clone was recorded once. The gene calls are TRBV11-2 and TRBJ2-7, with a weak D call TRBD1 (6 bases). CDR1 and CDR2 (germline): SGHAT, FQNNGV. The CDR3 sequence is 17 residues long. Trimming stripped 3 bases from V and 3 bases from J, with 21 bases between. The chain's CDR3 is CASSFTNDRLWGYEQYF. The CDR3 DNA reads TGTGCCAGCAGCTTTACAAATGACAGGCTGTGGGGCTACGAGCAGTACTTC.

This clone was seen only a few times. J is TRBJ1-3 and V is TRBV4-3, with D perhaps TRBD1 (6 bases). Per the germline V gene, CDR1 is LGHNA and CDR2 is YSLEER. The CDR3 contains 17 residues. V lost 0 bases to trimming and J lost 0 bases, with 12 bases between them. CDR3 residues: CASSQDIGGASGNTIYF. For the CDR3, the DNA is TGCGCCAGCAGCCAAGATATCGGGGGGGCCTCTGGAAACACCATATATTTT.

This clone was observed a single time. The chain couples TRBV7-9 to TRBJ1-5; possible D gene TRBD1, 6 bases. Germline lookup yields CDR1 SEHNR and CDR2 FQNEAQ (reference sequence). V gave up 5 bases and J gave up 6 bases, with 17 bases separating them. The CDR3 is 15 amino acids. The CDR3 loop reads CASSPIGQGSQPQHF. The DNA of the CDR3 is TGTGCCAGCAGCCCCATTGGGCAGGGGAGTCAGCCCCAGCATTTT.

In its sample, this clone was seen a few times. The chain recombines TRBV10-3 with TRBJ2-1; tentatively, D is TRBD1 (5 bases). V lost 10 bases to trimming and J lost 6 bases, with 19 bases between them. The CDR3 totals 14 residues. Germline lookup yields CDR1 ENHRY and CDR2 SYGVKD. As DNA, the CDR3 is TGTGCCAGTAGGGGTGATGGTACAATCAATGAGCAGTTCTTC. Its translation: CASRGDGTINEQFF.

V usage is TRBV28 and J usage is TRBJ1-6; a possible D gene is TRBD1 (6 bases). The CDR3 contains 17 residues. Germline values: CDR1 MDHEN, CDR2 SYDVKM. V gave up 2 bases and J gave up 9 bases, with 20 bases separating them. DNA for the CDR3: TGTGCCAGCAGTTTAGTTCGGTGGGCCTACAGGGCTTCACCCCTCCACTTT. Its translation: CASSLVRWAYRASPLHF.

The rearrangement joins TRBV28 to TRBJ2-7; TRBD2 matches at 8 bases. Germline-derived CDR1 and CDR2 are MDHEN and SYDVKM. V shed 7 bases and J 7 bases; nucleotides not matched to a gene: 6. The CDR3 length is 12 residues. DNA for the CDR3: TGTGCCAGCACCCAGGCGGGAGGAGAGCAGTACTTC. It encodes CASTQAGGEQYF.

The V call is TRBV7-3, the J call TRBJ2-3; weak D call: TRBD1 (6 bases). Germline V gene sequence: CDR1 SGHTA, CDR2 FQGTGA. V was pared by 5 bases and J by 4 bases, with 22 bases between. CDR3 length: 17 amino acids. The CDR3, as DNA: TGTGCCAGCAGCCCACGCCCTGAGAGGGGGTCGGCAGATACGCAGTATTTT. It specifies CASSPRPERGSADTQYF. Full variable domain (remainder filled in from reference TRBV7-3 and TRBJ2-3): GAGVSQTPSNKVTEKGKYVELRCDPISGHTALYWYRQSLGQGPEFLIYFQGTGAADDSGLPNDRFFAVRPEGSVSTLKIQRTERGDSAVYLCASSPRPERGSADTQYFGPGTRLTVL.

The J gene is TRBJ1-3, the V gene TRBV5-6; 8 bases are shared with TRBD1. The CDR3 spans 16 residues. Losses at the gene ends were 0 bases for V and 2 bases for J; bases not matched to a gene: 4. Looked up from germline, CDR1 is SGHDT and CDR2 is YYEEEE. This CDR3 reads CASSLAPDRAGNTIYF. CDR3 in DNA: TGTGCCAGCAGCTTGGCCCCGGACAGGGCTGGAAACACCATATATTTT. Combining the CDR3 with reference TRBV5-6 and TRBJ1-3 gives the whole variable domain DAGVTQSPTHLIKTRGQQVTLRCSPKSGHDTVSWYQQALGQGPQFIFQYYEEEERQRGNFPDRFSGHQFPNYSSELNVNALLLGDSALYLCASSLAPDRAGNTIYFGEGSWLTVV.

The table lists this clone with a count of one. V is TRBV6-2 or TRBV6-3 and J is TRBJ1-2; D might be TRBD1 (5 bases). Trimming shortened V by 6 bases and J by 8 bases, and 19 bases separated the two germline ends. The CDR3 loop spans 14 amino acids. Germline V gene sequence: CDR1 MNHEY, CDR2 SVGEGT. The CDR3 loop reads CASSSDSHKGGYTF. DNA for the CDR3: TGTGCCAGCAGCTCCGACAGTCATAAGGGAGGCTACACCTTC.

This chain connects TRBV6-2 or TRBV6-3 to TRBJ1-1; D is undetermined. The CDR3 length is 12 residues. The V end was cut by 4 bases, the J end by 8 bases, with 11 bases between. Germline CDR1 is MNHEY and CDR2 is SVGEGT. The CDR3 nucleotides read TGTGCCAGCAGTTCACATGGCATAGAAGCTTTCTTT. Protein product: CASSSHGIEAFF.

CDR3 residues: CASSPRGGSNQPQHF. The CDR3, as DNA: TGTGCCAGCAGCCCCCGGGGGGGTAGCAATCAGCCCCAGCATTTT. The chain carries TRBV7-9 and TRBJ1-5; the D gene is possibly TRBD1 (5 bases). The length of the CDR3 is 15 residues. Between the trimmed V and J ends, which lost 5 bases and 0 bases, there was a span of 11 bases. The germline V gene encodes CDR1 SEHNR and CDR2 FQNEAQ (reference sequence).

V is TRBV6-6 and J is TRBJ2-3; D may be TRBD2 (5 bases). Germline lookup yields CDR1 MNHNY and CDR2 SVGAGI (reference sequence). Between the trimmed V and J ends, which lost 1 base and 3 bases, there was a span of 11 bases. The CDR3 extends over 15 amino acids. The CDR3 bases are TGTGCCAGCAGTTACTTGGGAGAGGGAACAGATACGCAGTATTTT. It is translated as CASSYLGEGTDTQYF.

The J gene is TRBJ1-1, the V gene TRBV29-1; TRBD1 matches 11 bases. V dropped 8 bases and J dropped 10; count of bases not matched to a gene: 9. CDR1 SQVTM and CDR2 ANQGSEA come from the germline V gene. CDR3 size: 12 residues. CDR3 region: CSTDRGLDGAFF. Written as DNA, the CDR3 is TGCAGCACGGACAGGGGGCTCGATGGAGCTTTCTTT.

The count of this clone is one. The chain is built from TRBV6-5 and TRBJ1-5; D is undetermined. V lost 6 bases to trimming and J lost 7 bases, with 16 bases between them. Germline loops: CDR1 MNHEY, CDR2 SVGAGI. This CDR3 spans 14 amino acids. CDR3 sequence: CASRTWELRQPQHF. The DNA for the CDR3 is TGTGCCAGCAGGACTTGGGAGTTACGACAGCCCCAGCATTTT.

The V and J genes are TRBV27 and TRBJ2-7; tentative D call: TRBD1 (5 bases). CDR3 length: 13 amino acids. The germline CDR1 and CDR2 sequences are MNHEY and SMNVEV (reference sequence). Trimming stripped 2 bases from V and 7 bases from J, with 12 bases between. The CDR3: CASSLNYQGEQYF. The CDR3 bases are TGTGCCAGCAGTTTAAACTATCAGGGAGAGCAGTACTTC.

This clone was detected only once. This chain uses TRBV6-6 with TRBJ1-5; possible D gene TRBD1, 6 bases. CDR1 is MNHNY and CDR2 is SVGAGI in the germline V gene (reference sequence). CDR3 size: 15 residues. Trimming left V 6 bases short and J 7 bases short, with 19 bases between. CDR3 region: CASRLGQGSGQPQHF. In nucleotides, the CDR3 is TGTGCCAGCAGACTGGGGCAGGGGTCCGGCCAGCCCCAGCATTTT.

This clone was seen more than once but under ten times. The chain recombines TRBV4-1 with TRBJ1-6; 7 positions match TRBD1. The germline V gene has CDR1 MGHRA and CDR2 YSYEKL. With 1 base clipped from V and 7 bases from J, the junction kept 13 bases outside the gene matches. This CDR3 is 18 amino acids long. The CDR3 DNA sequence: TGCGCCAGCAGCCAAGTGCCCCTCTCGACAGGGTCCAATTCACCCCTCCACTTT. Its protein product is CASSQVPLSTGSNSPLHF.

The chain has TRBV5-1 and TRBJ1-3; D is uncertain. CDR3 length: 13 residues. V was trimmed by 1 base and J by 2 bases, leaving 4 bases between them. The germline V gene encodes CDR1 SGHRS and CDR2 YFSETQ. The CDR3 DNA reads TGCGCCAGCAGCTTGTGGCCTGGAAACACCATATATTTT. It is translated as CASSLWPGNTIYF.

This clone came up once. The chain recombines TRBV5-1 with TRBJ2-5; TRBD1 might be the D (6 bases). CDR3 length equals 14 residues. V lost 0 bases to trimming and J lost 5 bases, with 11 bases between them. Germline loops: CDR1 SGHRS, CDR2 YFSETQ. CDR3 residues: CASSLGTARETQYF. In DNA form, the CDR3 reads TGCGCCAGCAGCTTGGGGACAGCCCGGGAGACCCAGTACTTC. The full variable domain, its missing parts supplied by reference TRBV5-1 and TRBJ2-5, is KAGVTQTPRYLIKTRGQQVTLSCSPISGHRSVSWYQQTPGQGLQFLFEYFSETQRNKGNFPGRFSGRQFSNSRSEMNVSTLELGDSALYLCASSLGTARETQYFGPGTRLLVL.

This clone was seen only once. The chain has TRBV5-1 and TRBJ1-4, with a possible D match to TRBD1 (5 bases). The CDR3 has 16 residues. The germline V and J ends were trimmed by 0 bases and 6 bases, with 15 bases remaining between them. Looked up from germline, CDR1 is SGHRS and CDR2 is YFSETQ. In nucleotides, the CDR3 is TGCGCCAGCAGCTTGGTTCCAATCCTCAGGGATGAAAAACTGTTTTTT. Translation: CASSLVPILRDEKLFF.

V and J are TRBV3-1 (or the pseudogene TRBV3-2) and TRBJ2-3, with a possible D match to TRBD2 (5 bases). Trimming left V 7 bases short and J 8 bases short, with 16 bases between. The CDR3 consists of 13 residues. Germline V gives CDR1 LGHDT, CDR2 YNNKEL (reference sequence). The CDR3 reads CASTRGPLGTQYF. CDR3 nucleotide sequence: TGTGCCAGCACTCGCGGGCCCTTGGGTACGCAGTATTTT.

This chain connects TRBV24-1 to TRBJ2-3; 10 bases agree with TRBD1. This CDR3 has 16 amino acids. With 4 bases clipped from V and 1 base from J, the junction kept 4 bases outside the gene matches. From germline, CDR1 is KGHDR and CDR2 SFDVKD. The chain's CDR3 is CATSDRTGGRTDTQYF. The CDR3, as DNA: TGTGCCACCAGTGACCGGACAGGGGGGCGCACAGATACGCAGTATTTT.

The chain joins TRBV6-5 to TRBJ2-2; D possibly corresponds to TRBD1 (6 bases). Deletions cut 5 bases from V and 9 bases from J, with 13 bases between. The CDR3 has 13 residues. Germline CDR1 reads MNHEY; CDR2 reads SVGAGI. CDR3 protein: CASSPGQSRELFF. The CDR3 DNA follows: TGTGCCAGCAGTCCGGGACAATCCCGGGAGCTGTTTTTT.

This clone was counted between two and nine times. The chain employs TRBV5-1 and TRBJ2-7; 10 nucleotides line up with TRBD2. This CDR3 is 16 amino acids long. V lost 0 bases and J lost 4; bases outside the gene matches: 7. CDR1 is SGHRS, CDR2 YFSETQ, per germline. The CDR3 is CASSLATGLAPYEQYF. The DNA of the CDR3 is TGCGCCAGCAGCTTGGCTACGGGACTAGCGCCTTACGAGCAGTACTTC.

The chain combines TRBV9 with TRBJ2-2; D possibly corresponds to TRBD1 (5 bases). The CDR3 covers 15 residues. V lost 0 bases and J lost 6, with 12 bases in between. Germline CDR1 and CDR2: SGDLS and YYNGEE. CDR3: CASSVEGILSGELFF. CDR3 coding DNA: TGTGCCAGCAGCGTAGAGGGGATCCTATCCGGGGAGCTGTTTTTT. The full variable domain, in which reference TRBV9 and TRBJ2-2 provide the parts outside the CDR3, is DSGVTQTPKHLITATGQRVTLRCSPRSGDLSVYWYQQSLDQGLQFLIQYYNGEERAKGNILERFSAQQFPDLHSELNLSSLELGDSALYFCASSVEGILSGELFFGEGSRLTVL.